The clone carrying this TCR beta chain came up many times. V lost 2 bases, J lost 5 bases, and 6 bases lay in between. The CDR3 consists of 13 residues. Full-length variable regions came from constant-region reverse primers plus semi-nested Nested Universal Primer A PCR. TCRdb used MiXCR to reprocess the 5' RACE reads, holding one entry per CDR3 protein. The sample comprises tens of thousands of distinct CDR3 sequences, approximately 24% of which are singletons, and 4.3% rests with the top ten. The TCR originated in a female donor with breast cancer. This rearrangement joins TRBV12-3 or TRBV12-4 to TRBJ2-2; D gene ambiguous. The specimen sequenced was memory CD4+ T cells sorted from blood. The subset is: memory CD4+ T cells, CD4+CD45RO+CD25-. The chain's CDR3 is CASSLRQTGELFF. The CDR3 nucleotides are TGTGCCAGCAGTTTAAGACAAACCGGGGAGCTGTTTTTT.